This T cell receptor beta chain stems from a study of cytomegalovirus exposure and HLA in healthy donors. This CDR3 is built from 17 residues. V dropped 0 bases and J dropped 2 bases, with 14 bases sitting between them. CDR1 and CDR2 from the germline V gene are SGHRS and YFSETQ. TCRdb's copy holds only in-frame clones and misses some; the assay was immunoSEQ multiplex PCR. Found here are 120,000 or so clones, about 90% of them singletons; the top ten hold 1.5% to 2%. Separate from the approximately 720-subject first cohort was the approximately 120-subject validation cohort, to which the donors belonged.

The sequence was obtained from a woman under 30 in good health and CMV-seronegative. This chain links TRBV5-1 with TRBJ1-4; tentative D call: TRBD1 (5 bases). The sample was PBMCs. CDR3 DNA sequence: TGCGCCAGCAGCTTGGCCAGGCGGGACGGGACTAATGAAAAACTGTTTTTT. This codes for CASSLARRDGTNEKLFF.